These 17 T cell receptor beta chains were sequenced from one sample in a study of CD8+CD57+ T cells in acquired aplastic anemia. Profiling of TCR beta VDJ combinations and CDR3 sequences used genomic DNA as template. MiXCR was run by TCRdb on the reads, yielding one entry per CDR3 protein. The sample contains some 180,000 distinct CDR3 sequences, roughly 60% of which appear only once. Sequencing was done on patients that had shown CD8+CD57+ cell expansion by flow cytometry. Sequenced: sorted CD4+, CD8+, or CD8+CD57+ T cells (not recorded which) from PBMCs. All receptors come from a human donor with aplastic anemia.

This clonotype was detected many times. The chain carries TRBV19 and TRBJ2-1; TRBD2 matches 8 bases. The CDR3 is made up of 18 amino acids. CDR1 is LNHDA and CDR2 is SQIVND in the germline V gene (reference sequence). V trimming: 0 bases; J trimming: 6 bases; junction bases outside the gene matches: 13. In nucleotides, the CDR3 is TGTGCCAGTAGTATAGACAGCGGGGGCGTCGTGATCGGCAATGAGCAGTTCTTC. This sequence encodes CASSIDSGGVVIGNEQFF.

Note on this clonotype: The junction and the germline gene differ at one end; a read error may be behind it. The chain has TRBV7-9 and TRBJ2-7, with D unresolved. The CDR3 has 12 residues. Germline CDR1 SEHNR, CDR2 FQNEAQ (reference sequence). CDR3 DNA: TGTGCCAGCAGCTCCGTGGGGTCCCGACTCCACTTC. This gives the protein CASSSVGSRLHF.

Concerning this clonotype itself: An end of the junction does not agree with germline; a read error may underlie this. V usage is TRBV12-5 and J usage is TRBJ1-1; D gene ambiguous. The germline V gene has CDR1 LGHNT and CDR2 FRNRAP. CDR3 length: 12 amino acids. The CDR3 sequence is CASGLEATQAFF. The CDR3 nucleotides are TGTGCTAGTGGTTTGGAGGCCACTCAAGCTTTCTTT.

This clonotype was recorded at least ten times. This rearrangement joins TRBV5-4 to TRBJ1-5; weak D call: TRBD1 (5 bases). Trimming removed 3 bases at V and 5 bases at J, with 15 bases between. In germline, CDR1 is SGHNT, CDR2 YYREEE (reference sequence). This CDR3 has 15 amino acids. The DNA for the CDR3 is TGTGCCAGCAGCTCGGGACCCATGCAAGATCAGCCCCAGCATTTT. It encodes CASSSGPMQDQPQHF. The full variable domain, with the rest looked up from reference TRBV5-4 and TRBJ1-5, is ETGVTQSPTHLIKTRGQQVTLRCSSQSGHNTVSWYQQALGQGPQFIFQYYREEENGRGNFPPRFSGLQFPNYSSELNVNALELDDSALYLCASSSGPMQDQPQHFGDGTRLSIL.

The V gene is TRBV29-1, the J gene TRBJ1-2; TRBD1 aligns across 12 bases. V dropped 5 bases and J dropped 8; count of bases not matched to a gene: 18. CDR1 is SQVTM and CDR2 is ANQGSEA in the germline V gene. The CDR3 consists of 17 residues. The CDR3 is CSVTRTGTGGAGSGYTF. The CDR3 region has the DNA TGCAGCGTTACAAGAACCGGGACAGGGGGCGCAGGCAGCGGCTACACCTTC.

V gene TRBV15 combines with J gene TRBJ2-5; D may be TRBD1 or TRBD2 (5 bases each). CDR1 and CDR2 from the germline V gene are LNHNV and YYDKDF (reference sequence). CDR3 length: 13 amino acids. V was shortened by 8 bases and J by 1 base, with 11 bases between the two germline ends. The DNA for the CDR3 is TGTGCCACCGGGACGGGCAGCCAAGAGACCCAGTACTTC. It codes for CATGTGSQETQYF.

There are many counts of this clonotype. Here the CDR3 reads CASSTGTGLVHYTF. The CDR3 DNA sequence: TGTGCCAGTAGTACCGGGACAGGGTTAGTTCACTACACCTTC. The V and J genes are TRBV19 and TRBJ1-2, with 9 bases lining up with TRBD1. The germline CDR1 and CDR2 sequences are LNHDA and SQIVND (reference sequence). The CDR3 extends over 14 amino acids. With 4 bases clipped from V and 10 bases from J, the junction kept 10 bases outside the gene matches.

The V call is TRBV9, the J call TRBJ1-2; 10 bases map to TRBD1. Germline CDR1 is SGDLS and CDR2 is YYNGEE. V lost 2 bases to trimming and J lost 6 bases; unmatched junction nucleotides: 13. The CDR3 sequence is 17 residues long. CDR3 nucleotides: TGTGCCAGCAGCGTTACAGTACTAGGACAGGGGGTAGATGGCTACACCTTC. Protein product: CASSVTVLGQGVDGYTF. Full variable domain (outside the CDR3, taken from reference TRBV9 and TRBJ1-2): DSGVTQTPKHLITATGQRVTLRCSPRSGDLSVYWYQQSLDQGLQFLIQYYNGEERAKGNILERFSAQQFPDLHSELNLSSLELGDSALYFCASSVTVLGQGVDGYTFGSGTRLTVV.

CDR3 in amino acids: CASSVATYNEQFF. CDR3 nucleotide sequence: TGTGCCAGCAGCGTGGCGACCTACAATGAGCAGTTCTTC. This rearrangement joins TRBV9 to TRBJ2-1; D call uncertain. Trimming removed 2 bases at V and 2 bases at J, with 5 bases between. The CDR3 covers 13 residues. Germline CDR1 is SGDLS and CDR2 is YYNGEE.

With respect to this clonotype: At one boundary the junction diverges from the germline segment, which might be a read error. The rearrangement uses TRBV7-2 and TRBJ2-3; D is perhaps TRBD1 (6 bases). The CDR3 runs to 16 residues. Per the germline V gene, CDR1 is SGHTA and CDR2 is FQGNSA. The CDR3 DNA sequence: TGTACAAGCACCCCCCGGTTTAGGGGGTTCACAGATACGCAGTATTTT. Its protein is CTSTPRFRGFTDTQYF.

The chain links TRBV15 to TRBJ2-7; the match to TRBD1 covers 7 bases. J lost 3 bases, V lost 1 base, and 18 bases had no gene match. CDR1 is LNHNV, CDR2 YYDKDF, per germline (reference sequence). The CDR3 covers 19 residues. CDR3 sequence reads: CATSRGDRGNSPLHYEQYF. CDR3 sequence (DNA): TGTGCCACCAGCAGAGGGGACAGAGGGAATTCACCCCTCCACTACGAGCAGTACTTC.

The rearrangement uses TRBV20-1 and TRBJ2-3, with 8 bases aligning to TRBD1. V gave up 0 bases and J gave up 2 bases; unmatched junction bases: 7. The CDR3 totals 16 residues. Germline V CDR1 and CDR2: DFQATT, SNEGSKA (reference sequence). For the CDR3, the DNA is TGCAGTGCTAGAGATCTGCGGGGACAGGTCACAGATACGCAGTATTTT. This encodes CSARDLRGQVTDTQYF.

This clonotype was found many times. The chain is built from TRBV10-3 and TRBJ2-3; the match to TRBD1 covers 7 bases. There are 17 residues in the CDR3. V dropped 3 bases and J dropped 0; count of bases not matched to a gene: 9. Per the germline V gene, CDR1 is ENHRY and CDR2 is SYGVKD. CDR3 sequence (DNA): TGTGCCATCAGTGAAACCGGGACAGATACAAGCACAGATACGCAGTATTTT. Its translation: CAISETGTDTSTDTQYF.

This clonotype has only a few counts. This chain uses TRBV25-1 with TRBJ2-7; D is perhaps TRBD1 (5 bases). Germline values: CDR1 MGHDK, CDR2 SYGVNS. The CDR3 consists of 13 residues. V gave up 0 bases and J gave up 12 bases, with 15 bases separating them. The CDR3 is CASSEYRTRALYF. The CDR3 nucleotides read TGTGCCAGCAGTGAATATCGGACAAGGGCCCTGTACTTC.

The chain is built from TRBV2 and TRBJ1-2; perhaps TRBD1 as D (5 bases). Germline V gene sequence: CDR1 SNHLY, CDR2 FYNNEI. Between the trimmed V and J ends, which lost 2 bases and 8 bases, there was a span of 18 bases. The CDR3 spans 15 residues. CDR3 sequence reads: CASSEFGETSGGYTF. The CDR3 DNA sequence: TGTGCCAGCAGTGAATTCGGGGAAACATCAGGGGGCTACACCTTC.

With regard to this clonotype: Since the CDR3 does not end with the conserved phenylalanine or tryptophan, this likely comes from a read error. The chain links TRBV7-9 to TRBJ2-7; D call uncertain. V lost 5 bases and J 1 base, leaving 12 bases between the germline ends. Per germline, CDR1 SEHNR and CDR2 FQNEAQ (reference sequence). CDR3 length: 14 amino acids. In DNA, the CDR3 is TGTGCCAGCAGCCAAGCCCAGGAATCCTACGAGCAGTACTTA. It is translated as CASSQAQESYEQYL.

This chain links TRBV7-8 with TRBJ1-3, with D possibly TRBD1 on 5 matching bases. The CDR3 runs 15 residues. CDR1 is SGHVS, CDR2 FQNEAQ, per germline. The germline V and J ends were trimmed by 5 bases and 7 bases, with 18 bases remaining between them. CDR3 loop: CASSPDRGVVNTIYF. In DNA, the CDR3 is TGTGCCAGCAGCCCAGACAGAGGTGTTGTCAACACCATATATTTT. The complete variable domain, with remaining parts taken from reference TRBV7-8 and TRBJ1-3, reads GAGVSQSPRYKVAKRGQDVALRCDPISGHVSLFWYQQALGQGPEFLTYFQNEAQLDKSGLPSDRFFAERPEGSVSTLKIQRTQQEDSAVYLCASSPDRGVVNTIYFGEGSWLTVV.